The text below deals with one T cell receptor beta chain. This entry is derived from a study of Ad26.COV2.S vaccination and SARS-CoV-2 variants. This CDR3 is 15 amino acids long. The V end lost 2 bases, the J end lost 4 bases, and 15 bases lay between the germline ends. The V gene's germline CDR1 is LNHDA and CDR2 SQIVND (reference sequence). TCRdb's table, derived via immunoSEQ multiplex PCR, lists solely in-frame clones and lacks some. Of approximately 480,000 clones in the sample, around 88% were seen once. Treatment specified: roughly 20 received Ad26.COV2.S at low or high dose, single or two shots; several received placebo; per-sample allocation not given. Material that was analyzed had been drawn on day 63 after the first vaccine or placebo injection.

This chain connects TRBV19 to TRBJ2-7; D might be TRBD1 or TRBD2, each matching 6 bases. This sequence was found in a person aged 18 to 59 who received the Ad26.COV2.S COVID-19 vaccine or a placebo. The sequencing used peripheral blood, collected in a trial of Ad26.COV2.S vaccine versus placebo. The chain's CDR3 is CASSIRSGGPYEQYF. The CDR3 DNA follows: TGTGCCAGTAGTATAAGAAGTGGGGGGCCGTACGAGCAGTACTTC.